This T cell receptor (beta chain) came from a study of cytomegalovirus exposure and HLA in healthy donors. About the research overall: The same platform used for the 650 to 700 first-cohort repertoires was also used for the 120 or so validation repertoires, as a later analysis reported.

Some clones are missing from TCRdb's copy, which holds only in-frame ones; the method was immunoSEQ multiplex PCR. The repertoire has 200,000 to 250,000 clones, over 80% of them found once; the top ten carry about 14%. V was cut by 4 bases and J by 4 bases, with 17 bases left in between. The germline V gene encodes CDR1 MGHRA and CDR2 YSYEKL. The CDR3 consists of 15 residues. Input material: PBMCs. The chain is built from TRBV4-1 and TRBJ2-7, with D possibly being TRBD2 (5 bases). The source is a woman between 25 and 40 years old in good health and CMV-seropositive. The CDR3: CASSLKAARMYEQYF. The CDR3 DNA sequence: TGCGCCAGCAGCCTCAAAGCGGCTAGAATGTACGAGCAGTACTTC.